What follows describes a single TCR beta chain. These data are taken from a study of CD8+ T cells in alopecia areata. The sequencing template was cDNA reverse transcribed from extracted RNA. Assay used: immunoSEQ multiplex PCR; TCRdb lists only in-frame clones, some missing. The table shows 40,000 to 45,000 clones, with roughly 90% occurring only once. The CDR3 length is 15 residues. V was shortened by 1 base and J by 4 bases, with 14 bases between the two germline ends. Germline assignment: CDR1 MDHEN and CDR2 SYDVKM. Treatment indicated: oral pan-JAK inhibitor, 5-10 mg twice daily. The chain joins TRBV28 to TRBJ2-7; D perhaps matches TRBD1 (6 bases). This sequence originates from a human donor with alopecia areata. The sample here was CD8+ T cells sorted from blood, taken at week 24, from a patient treated with tofacitinib. CDR3 DNA: TGTGCCAGCAGTTTATATGGGGCCCAGGGGTACGAGCAGTACTTC. Translation: CASSLYGAQGYEQYF.